This T cell receptor beta chain was sequenced in a study of blood T cell repertoires in COVID-19. CDR3 length: 16 residues. Germline trimming cut 1 base from V and 5 bases from J; bases unmatched to any gene: 6. Per germline, CDR1 SGHDN and CDR2 FVKESK. Some clones are missing from TCRdb's copy, which holds only in-frame ones; the method was immunoSEQ multiplex PCR. The sample holds about 150,000 clones; roughly 90% are singletons and the top ten take approximately 1.3%. The sample taken for sequencing was PBMCs or T cells enriched from blood (not recorded which). The sequence came from a woman aged 30 to 39 with acute COVID-19. The gene calls are TRBV14 and TRBJ2-1, with 9 nucleotides matching TRBD2. CDR3 DNA sequence: TGTGCCAGCAGCCAAGCCGCTAGCGGGGTTCACAATGAGCAGTTCTTC. The encoded protein is CASSQAASGVHNEQFF.